This T cell receptor beta chain was captured by sequencing in a study of PD-L1 blockade in urothelial cancer. About the study: Treatment start was followed by blood analysis at 3 weeks (second dose) and again at 6 weeks. A median roughly 140,000 T cells were found in blood samples. Broader study findings: Stronger expansion of tumor-associated clones in blood at 3 weeks distinguished durable-benefit patients.

Per patient, between 1 and 8 samples were collected at pretreatment and on-treatment time points. The CDR3 extends over 17 amino acids. Trimming took 4 bases from V and 3 from J; bases not matched to a gene: 14. Germline values: CDR1 SGHRS, CDR2 YFSETQ. A remark on this clone: Its antigen is as yet unknown.

Data came from immunoSEQ multiplex PCR; TCRdb stores just in-frame clones and leaves some out. The table lists roughly 42,000 clones, roughly 77% of them singletons. The sequence derives from a man aged 65 to 79 with urothelial cancer. Sample: PBMCs, taken around atezolizumab (anti-PD-L1) treatment. The V gene is TRBV5-1, the J gene TRBJ1-1; TRBD1 agrees at 8 bases. The CDR3 is CASSLIPPTGGDTEAFF. DNA for the CDR3: TGCGCCAGCAGCCTTATCCCCCCCACAGGGGGTGACACTGAAGCTTTCTTT. The complete variable domain, with remaining parts taken from reference TRBV5-1 and TRBJ1-1, reads KAGVTQTPRYLIKTRGQQVTLSCSPISGHRSVSWYQQTPGQGLQFLFEYFSETQRNKGNFPGRFSGRQFSNSRSEMNVSTLELGDSALYLCASSLIPPTGGDTEAFFGQGTRLTVV.